The clone carrying this T cell receptor (beta chain) was seen a few times. Its matching antigen is unknown. The investigators reverse transcribed all of the isolated RNA, so they sequenced expressed TCRB transcripts. Generated by immunoSEQ multiplex PCR, the TCRdb table keeps only in-frame clones and is missing some. The repertoire holds 630,000 or so clones, with over 13% as singletons. The source of the sample is a study of beta chain features in type 1 diabetes. Looking at the study overall: Examination covered around 98 million sorted cells spanning all samples.

Study-wide points: Shortening that was moderate but significant affected the TCRB CDR3s of Type 1 diabetes patients in all four CD4+ subsets. VDJ junctions in type 1 diabetes patients carried more deletions and fewer insertions.

This TCR derives from a man aged 18 to 29 with type 1 diabetes. The sample consisted of naive CD4+ T cells from blood.

The CDR3 region is CASSQPQGPNSYTF. The CDR3 DNA is TGTGCCAGCAGCCAACCACAGGGACCAAATAGCTACACCTTC. The chain joins TRBV16 to TRBJ1-2; D is perhaps TRBD1 (6 bases). V shed 2 bases and J shed 9 bases, with 16 bases lying between them. This CDR3 has 14 amino acids. Germline V gene data show CDR1 as KGHSY and CDR2 as FQNENV.